This TCR beta chain was captured in a study of early T cells in non-severe SARS-CoV-2 infection (dated by TCRdb to the early 2020s). As for the study more broadly: Because TCR sequencing relied on bulk RNA taken from unsorted whole blood, pairing of alpha and beta chains was not possible.

Details on this clonotype: Its antigen is not yet known. The record has no base qualities; no much larger clone is one base away.

Library preparation employed 5' RACE. Instrument used: NextSeq 500. To correct for sequencing error and PCR bias, the TCR library protocol tagged individual cDNA molecules with unique molecular identifiers. Both TCR alpha and beta chains were sequenced, and tight co-correlation was observed between alpha and beta sequence abundances in each sample. The authors' analysis ran thus. Decombinator V4 was used to perform V gene, J gene and CDR3 annotation of TCR sequences. Expanded TCRs were defined as changing significantly between any two time points under a Poisson model with p below 0.0001. TCR abundances were normalised to the total number of TCRs sequenced per sample and were expressed as counts per million. MAIT TCRs were defined by TRAV1-2 paired with TRAJ12, TRAJ20 or TRAJ33, and iNKT TCRs by TRAV10 paired with TRAJ18. A search of VDJdb, accessed on 1 November 2021, was run for TCRs annotated to CMV, EBV and SARS-CoV-2, with TCRs annotated for multiple antigens excluded. Starting from the raw public reads, TCRdb applied fastp trimming at Q25, assembled clones with MiXCR and retained in-frame beta chains. Entries are consolidated by CDR3 protein sequence, retaining the most common genes and DNA. TCRdb, rather than the study authors, made the V and J calls. Present in this sample are about 100,000 distinct CDR3 sequences, approximately 13% of which were seen just once. The ten most abundant clones make up 2% to 2.5% of the sample.

Set within a cohort of healthcare workers in London, UK, this nested case-control study involved weekly PCR testing of nasopharyngeal swabs along with blood sampling. Healthcare workers were enrolled in the week of the UK lockdown, from 23 to 31 March 2020, and were followed every week for up to about 16 weeks. What the study reported, not specific to this receptor: VDJdb matching was skewed toward anti-spike CD8 responses, so virus-specific expansions were likely underestimated and private and CD4 specificities were missed.

V is pruned by 1 base and J by 0 bases, leaving 6 bases of the junction without a gene match. The CDR3, from cysteine to phenylalanine, totals 17 residues. Left in the record is the CDR3 DNA by itself, 51 bases read in frame from the first base. The sequenced material came from whole blood. This TCR was sampled from an adult who was a healthcare worker with PCR-confirmed SARS-CoV-2 infection or an uninfected control (not recorded which). The sequence joins TRBV12-3 or TRBV12-4 to TRBJ2-4, with 7 middle bases fitting TRBD1. The CDR3 amino acid sequence is: CASSLVVGGQAKNIQYF. The nucleotide sequence is given as TGTGCCAGCAGTTTAGTGGTAGGGGGCCAAGCCAAAAACATTCAGTACTTC.